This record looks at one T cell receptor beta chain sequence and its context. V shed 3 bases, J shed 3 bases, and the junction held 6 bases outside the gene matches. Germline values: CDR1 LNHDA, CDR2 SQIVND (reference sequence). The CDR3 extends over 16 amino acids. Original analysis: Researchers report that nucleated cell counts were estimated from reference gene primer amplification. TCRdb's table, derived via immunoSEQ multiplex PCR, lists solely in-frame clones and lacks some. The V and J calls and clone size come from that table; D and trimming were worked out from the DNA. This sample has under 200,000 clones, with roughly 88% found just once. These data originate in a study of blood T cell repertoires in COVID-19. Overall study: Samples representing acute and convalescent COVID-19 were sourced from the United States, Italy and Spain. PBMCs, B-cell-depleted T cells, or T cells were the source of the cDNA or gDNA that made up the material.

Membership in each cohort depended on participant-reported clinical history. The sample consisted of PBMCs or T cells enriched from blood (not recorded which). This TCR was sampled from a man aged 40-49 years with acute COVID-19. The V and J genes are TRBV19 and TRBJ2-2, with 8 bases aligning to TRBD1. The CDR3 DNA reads TGTGCCAGTAGTATCCCAGGGGGCGGTCACACCGGGGAGCTGTTTTTT. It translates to CASSIPGGGHTGELFF.